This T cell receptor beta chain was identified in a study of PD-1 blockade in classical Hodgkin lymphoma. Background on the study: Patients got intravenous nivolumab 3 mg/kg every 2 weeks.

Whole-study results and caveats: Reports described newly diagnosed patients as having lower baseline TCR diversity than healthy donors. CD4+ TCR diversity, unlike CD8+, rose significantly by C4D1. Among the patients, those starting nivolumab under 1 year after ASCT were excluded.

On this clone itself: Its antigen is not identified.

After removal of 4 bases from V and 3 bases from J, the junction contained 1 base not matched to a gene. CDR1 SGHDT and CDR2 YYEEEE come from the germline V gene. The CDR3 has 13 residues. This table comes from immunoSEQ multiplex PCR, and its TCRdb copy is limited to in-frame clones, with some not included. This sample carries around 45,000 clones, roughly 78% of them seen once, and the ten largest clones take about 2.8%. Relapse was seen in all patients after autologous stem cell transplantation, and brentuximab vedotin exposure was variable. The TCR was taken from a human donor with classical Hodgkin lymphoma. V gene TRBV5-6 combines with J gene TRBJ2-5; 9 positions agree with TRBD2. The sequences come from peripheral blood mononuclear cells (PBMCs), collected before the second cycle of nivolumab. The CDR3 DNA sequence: TGTGCCAGCAGCGCTAGCGGGGAAGAGACCCAGTACTTC. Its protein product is CASSASGEETQYF.